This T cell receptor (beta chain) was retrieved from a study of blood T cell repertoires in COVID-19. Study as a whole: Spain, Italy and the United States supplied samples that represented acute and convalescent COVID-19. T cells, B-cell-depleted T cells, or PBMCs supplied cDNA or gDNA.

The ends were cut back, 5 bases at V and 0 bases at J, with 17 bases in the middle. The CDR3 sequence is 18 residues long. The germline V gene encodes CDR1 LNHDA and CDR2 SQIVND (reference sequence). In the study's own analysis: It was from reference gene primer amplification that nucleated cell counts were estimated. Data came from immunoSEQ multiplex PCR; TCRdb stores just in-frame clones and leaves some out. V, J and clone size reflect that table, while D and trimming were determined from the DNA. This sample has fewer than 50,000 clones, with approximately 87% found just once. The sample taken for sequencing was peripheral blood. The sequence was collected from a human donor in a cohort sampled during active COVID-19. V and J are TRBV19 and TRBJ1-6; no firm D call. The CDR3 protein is CASSGRSNRNSYNSPLHF. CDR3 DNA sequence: TGTGCCAGTAGTGGCAGGTCAAACCGTAACTCCTATAATTCACCCCTCCACTTT.